What follows describes a single T cell receptor beta chain. Antigen unknown. This specimen belongs to a study of T cell repertoires in cytomegalovirus infection. Study information: Indicated by public TCR beta signatures were CMV infection and matching HLA type. The study, taken as a whole, reports: CMV-specific TCR beta clonotypes restricted by HLA-C were the ones dominating the ex vivo response.

TCRdb fed the reads into MiXCR, producing one record per CDR3 protein. This table has approximately 290,000 distinct CDR3 sequences, roughly a quarter appearing once. Between the trimmed V and J ends, which lost 6 bases and 5 bases, there was a span of 17 bases. CDR3 size: 15 residues. Germline CDR1 reads DFQATT; CDR2 reads SNEGSKA (reference sequence). The clonotype was recovered from a human donor in good health (CMV status not recorded). Some clones in this sample may be carry-over from other donors' samples. The rearrangement uses TRBV20-1 and TRBJ1-6; D might be TRBD1 (5 bases). The material sequenced was PBMCs. The CDR3 sequence: CSAQTDSPDNSPLHF. DNA of the CDR3: TGCAGTGCACAGACAGACTCCCCAGATAATTCACCCCTCCACTTT.